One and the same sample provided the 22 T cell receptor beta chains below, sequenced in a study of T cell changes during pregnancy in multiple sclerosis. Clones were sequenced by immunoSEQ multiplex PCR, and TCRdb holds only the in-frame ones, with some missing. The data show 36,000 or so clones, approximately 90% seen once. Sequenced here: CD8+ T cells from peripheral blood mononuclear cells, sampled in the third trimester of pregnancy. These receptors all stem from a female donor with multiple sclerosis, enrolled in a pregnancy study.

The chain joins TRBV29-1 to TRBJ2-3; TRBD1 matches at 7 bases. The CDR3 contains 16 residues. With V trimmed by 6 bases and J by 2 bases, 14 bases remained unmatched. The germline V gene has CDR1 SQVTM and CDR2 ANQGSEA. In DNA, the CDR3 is TGCAGCGTGGCCAATCCGGGACAGAGTTACACAGATACGCAGTATTTT. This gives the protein CSVANPGQSYTDTQYF.

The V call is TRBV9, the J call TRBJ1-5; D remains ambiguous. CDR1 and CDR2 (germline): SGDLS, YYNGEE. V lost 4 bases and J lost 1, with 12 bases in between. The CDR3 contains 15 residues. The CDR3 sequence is CASSPEGLSNQPQHF. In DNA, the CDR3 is TGTGCCAGCAGCCCCGAAGGACTCAGCAATCAGCCCCAGCATTTT.

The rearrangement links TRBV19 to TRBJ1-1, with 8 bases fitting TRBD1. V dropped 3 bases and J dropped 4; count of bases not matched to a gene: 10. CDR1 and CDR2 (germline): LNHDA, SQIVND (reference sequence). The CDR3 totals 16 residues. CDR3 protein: CASSMGQGAIGTEAFF. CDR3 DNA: TGTGCCAGTAGTATGGGGCAGGGGGCGATTGGCACTGAAGCTTTCTTT.

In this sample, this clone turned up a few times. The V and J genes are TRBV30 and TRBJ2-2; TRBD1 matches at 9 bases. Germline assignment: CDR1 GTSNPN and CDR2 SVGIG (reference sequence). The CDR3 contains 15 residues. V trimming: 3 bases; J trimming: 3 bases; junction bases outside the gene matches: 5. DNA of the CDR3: TGTGCCTGGAGGCGACAGGGGGGAGACACCGGGGAGCTGTTTTTT. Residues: CAWRRQGGDTGELFF. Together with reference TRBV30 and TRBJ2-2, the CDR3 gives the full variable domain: SQTIHQWPATLVQPVGSPLSLECTVEGTSNPNLYWYRQAAGRGLQLLFYSVGIGQISSEVPQNLSASRPQDRQFILSSKKLLLSDSGFYLCAWRRQGGDTGELFFGEGSRLTVL.

The CDR3 nucleotides read TGTGCCAGCAGGGTAAAGGGACAGTTCCTTACCCTTTCCTACAATGAGCAGTTCTTC. It is translated as CASRVKGQFLTLSYNEQFF. The chain carries TRBV5-5 and TRBJ2-1, with TRBD1 matching 7 bases. The length of the CDR3 is 19 residues. Germline values: CDR1 SGHKS, CDR2 YYEKEE (reference sequence). With 5 bases clipped from V and 1 base from J, the junction kept 18 bases outside the gene matches.

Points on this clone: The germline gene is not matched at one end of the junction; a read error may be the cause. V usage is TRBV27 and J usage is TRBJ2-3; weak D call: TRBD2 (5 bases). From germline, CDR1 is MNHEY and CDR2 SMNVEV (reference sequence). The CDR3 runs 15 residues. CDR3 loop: CASGFWGVRTDTQYF. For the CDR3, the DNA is TGTGCCAGCGGTTTTTGGGGAGTAAGGACAGATACGCAGTATTTT.

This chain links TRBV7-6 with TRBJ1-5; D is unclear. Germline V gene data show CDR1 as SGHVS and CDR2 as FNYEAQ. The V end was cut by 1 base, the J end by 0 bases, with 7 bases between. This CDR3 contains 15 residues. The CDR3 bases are TGTGCCAGCAGCTTAGAAGCTTATAGCAATCAGCCCCAGCATTTT. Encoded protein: CASSLEAYSNQPQHF.

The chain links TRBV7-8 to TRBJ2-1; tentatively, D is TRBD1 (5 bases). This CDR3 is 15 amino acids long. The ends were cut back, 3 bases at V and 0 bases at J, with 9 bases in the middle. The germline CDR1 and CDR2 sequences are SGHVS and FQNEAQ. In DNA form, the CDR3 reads TGTGCCAGCAGCTTGGACATGAACTCCTACAATGAGCAGTTCTTC. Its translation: CASSLDMNSYNEQFF. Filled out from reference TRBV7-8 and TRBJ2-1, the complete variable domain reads GAGVSQSPRYKVAKRGQDVALRCDPISGHVSLFWYQQALGQGPEFLTYFQNEAQLDKSGLPSDRFFAERPEGSVSTLKIQRTQQEDSAVYLCASSLDMNSYNEQFFGPGTRLTVL.

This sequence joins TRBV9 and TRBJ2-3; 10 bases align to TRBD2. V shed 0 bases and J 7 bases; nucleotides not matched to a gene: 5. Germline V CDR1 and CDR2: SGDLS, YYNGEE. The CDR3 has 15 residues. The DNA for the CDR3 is TGTGCCAGCAGCGTAGGGACTAGCGGAGGAAATACGCAGTATTTT. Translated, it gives CASSVGTSGGNTQYF.

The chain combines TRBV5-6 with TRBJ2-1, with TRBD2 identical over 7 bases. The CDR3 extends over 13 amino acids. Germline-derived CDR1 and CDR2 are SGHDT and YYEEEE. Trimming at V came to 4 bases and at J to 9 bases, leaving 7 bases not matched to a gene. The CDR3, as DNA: TGTGCCAGCAGCCTGACTAGCTTTGCTGAGCAGTTCTTC. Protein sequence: CASSLTSFAEQFF.

In nucleotides, the CDR3 is TGTGCCAGCAGCTCCCCCTCCGGGACTAGCGGGAGATTTGAGCAGTACTTC. Translation: CASSSPSGTSGRFEQYF. The rearrangement uses TRBV7-9 and TRBJ2-7; TRBD2 aligns across 14 bases. CDR1 and CDR2 (germline): SEHNR, FQNEAQ (reference sequence). CDR3 length: 17 residues. V lost 4 bases to trimming and J lost 7 bases; unmatched junction nucleotides: 12.

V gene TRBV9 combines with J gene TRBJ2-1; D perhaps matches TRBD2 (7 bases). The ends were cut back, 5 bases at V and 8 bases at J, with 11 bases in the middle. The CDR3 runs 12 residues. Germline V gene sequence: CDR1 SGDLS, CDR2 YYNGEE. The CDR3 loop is CASSEGGDEQFF. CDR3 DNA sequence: TGTGCCAGCAGTGAAGGGGGGGATGAGCAGTTCTTC.

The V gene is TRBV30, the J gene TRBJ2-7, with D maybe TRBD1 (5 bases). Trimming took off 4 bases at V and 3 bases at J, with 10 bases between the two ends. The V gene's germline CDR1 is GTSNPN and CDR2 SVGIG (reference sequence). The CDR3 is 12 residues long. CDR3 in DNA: TGTGCCTGGAACCAGGGAAGCTACGAGCAGTACTTC. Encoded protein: CAWNQGSYEQYF. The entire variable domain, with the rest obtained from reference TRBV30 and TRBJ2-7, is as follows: SQTIHQWPATLVQPVGSPLSLECTVEGTSNPNLYWYRQAAGRGLQLLFYSVGIGQISSEVPQNLSASRPQDRQFILSSKKLLLSDSGFYLCAWNQGSYEQYFGPGTRLTVT.

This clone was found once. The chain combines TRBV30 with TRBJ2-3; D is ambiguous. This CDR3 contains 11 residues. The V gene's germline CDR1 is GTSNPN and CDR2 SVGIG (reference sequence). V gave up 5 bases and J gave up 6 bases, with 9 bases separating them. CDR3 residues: CAWDTMDTQYF. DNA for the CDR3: TGTGCCTGGGACACAATGGATACGCAGTATTTT. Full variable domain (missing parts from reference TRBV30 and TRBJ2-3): SQTIHQWPATLVQPVGSPLSLECTVEGTSNPNLYWYRQAAGRGLQLLFYSVGIGQISSEVPQNLSASRPQDRQFILSSKKLLLSDSGFYLCAWDTMDTQYFGPGTRLTVL.

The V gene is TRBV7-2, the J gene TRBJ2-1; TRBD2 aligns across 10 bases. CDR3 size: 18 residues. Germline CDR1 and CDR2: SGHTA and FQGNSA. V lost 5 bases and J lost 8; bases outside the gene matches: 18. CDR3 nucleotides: TGTGCCAGCAGCAGAGGCGGGGTGGGACTAGCGTTTGGTGATGAGCAGTTCTTC. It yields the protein CASSRGGVGLAFGDEQFF. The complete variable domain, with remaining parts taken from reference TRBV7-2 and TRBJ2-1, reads GAGVSQSPSNKVTEKGKDVELRCDPISGHTALYWYRQSLGQGLEFLIYFQGNSAPDKSGLPSDRFSAERTGGSVSTLTIQRTQQEDSAVYLCASSRGGVGLAFGDEQFFGPGTRLTVL.

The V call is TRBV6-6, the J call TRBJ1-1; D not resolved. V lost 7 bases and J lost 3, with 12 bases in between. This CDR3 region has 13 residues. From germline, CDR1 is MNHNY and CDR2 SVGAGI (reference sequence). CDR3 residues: CASMRGSDTEAFF. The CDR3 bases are TGTGCCAGCATGCGGGGATCGGACACTGAAGCTTTCTTT.

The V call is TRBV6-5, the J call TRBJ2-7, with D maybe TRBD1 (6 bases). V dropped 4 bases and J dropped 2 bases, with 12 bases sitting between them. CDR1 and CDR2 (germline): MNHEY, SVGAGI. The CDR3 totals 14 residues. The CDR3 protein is CASSSRDTPYEQYF. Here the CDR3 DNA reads TGTGCCAGCAGTTCCCGGGACACACCCTACGAGCAGTACTTC.

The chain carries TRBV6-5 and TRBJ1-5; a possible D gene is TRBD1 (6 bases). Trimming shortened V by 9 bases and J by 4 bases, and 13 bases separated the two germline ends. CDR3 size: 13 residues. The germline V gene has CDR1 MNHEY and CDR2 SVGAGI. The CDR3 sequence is CASWPGDNQPQHF. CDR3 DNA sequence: TGTGCCAGTTGGCCAGGGGATAATCAGCCCCAGCATTTT.

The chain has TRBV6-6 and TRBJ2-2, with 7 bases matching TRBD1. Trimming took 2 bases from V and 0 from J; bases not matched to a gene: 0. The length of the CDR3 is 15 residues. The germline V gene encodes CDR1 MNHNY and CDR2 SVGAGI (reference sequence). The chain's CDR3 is CASSYGTANTGELFF. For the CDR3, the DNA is TGTGCCAGCAGTTACGGGACAGCGAACACCGGGGAGCTGTTTTTT.

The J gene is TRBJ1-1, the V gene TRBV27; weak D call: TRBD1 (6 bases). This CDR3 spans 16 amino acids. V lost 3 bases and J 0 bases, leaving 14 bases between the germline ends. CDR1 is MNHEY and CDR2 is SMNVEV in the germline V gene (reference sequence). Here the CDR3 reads CASSFVGAVMNTEAFF. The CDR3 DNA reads TGTGCCAGCAGTTTCGTGGGGGCCGTCATGAACACTGAAGCTTTCTTT.

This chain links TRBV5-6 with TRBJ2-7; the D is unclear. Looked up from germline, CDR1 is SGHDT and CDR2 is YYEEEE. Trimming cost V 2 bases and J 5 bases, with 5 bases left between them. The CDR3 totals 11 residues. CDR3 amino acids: CASSFSNEQYF. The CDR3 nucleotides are TGTGCCAGCAGCTTCAGTAACGAGCAGTACTTC.

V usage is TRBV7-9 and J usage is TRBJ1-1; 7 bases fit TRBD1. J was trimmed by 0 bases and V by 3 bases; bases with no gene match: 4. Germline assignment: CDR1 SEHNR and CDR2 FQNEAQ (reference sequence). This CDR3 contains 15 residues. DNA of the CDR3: TGTGCCAGCAGCTTCGGGCAGGGGGTGAACACTGAAGCTTTCTTT. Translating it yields CASSFGQGVNTEAFF.